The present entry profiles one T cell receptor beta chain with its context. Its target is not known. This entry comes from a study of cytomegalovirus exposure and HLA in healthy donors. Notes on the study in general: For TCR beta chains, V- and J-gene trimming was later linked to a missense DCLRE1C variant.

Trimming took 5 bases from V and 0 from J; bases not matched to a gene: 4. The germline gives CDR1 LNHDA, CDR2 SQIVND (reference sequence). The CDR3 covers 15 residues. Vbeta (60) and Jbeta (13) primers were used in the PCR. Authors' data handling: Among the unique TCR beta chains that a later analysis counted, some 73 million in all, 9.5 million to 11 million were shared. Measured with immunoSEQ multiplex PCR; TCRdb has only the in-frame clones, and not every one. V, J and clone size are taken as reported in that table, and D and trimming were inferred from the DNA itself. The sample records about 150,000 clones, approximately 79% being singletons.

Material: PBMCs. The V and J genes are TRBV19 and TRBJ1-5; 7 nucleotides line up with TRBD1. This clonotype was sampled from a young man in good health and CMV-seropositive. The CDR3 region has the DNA TGTGCCAGTAGTCATGACAGGGATAGCAATCAGCCCCAGCATTTT. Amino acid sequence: CASSHDRDSNQPQHF. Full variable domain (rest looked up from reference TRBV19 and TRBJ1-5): DGGITQSPKYLFRKEGQNVTLSCEQNLNHDAMYWYRQDPGQGLRLIYYSQIVNDFQKGDIAEGYSVSREKKESFPLTVTSAQKNPTAFYLCASSHDRDSNQPQHFGDGTRLSIL.